The 17 T cell receptor beta chains reported below all come from one sample, sequenced in a study of graft-versus-host responses after intestinal transplantation. Antigen specificity for these receptors is unknown. TCRdb's table, derived via immunoSEQ multiplex PCR, lists solely in-frame clones and lacks some. In the table there are 70,000 to 75,000 clones, roughly 90% of which are singletons. The specimen comprised unstimulated CD8+ T cells sorted from spleen or lymph node cells, sampled before intestinal transplant. The receptors stem from a human donor who received an intestinal transplant.

The rearrangement joins TRBV4-1 to TRBJ2-5; weak D call: TRBD2 (5 bases). V was shortened by 6 bases and J by 5 bases, with 13 bases between the two germline ends. Germline V lookup: CDR1 MGHRA, CDR2 YSYEKL. This CDR3 has 13 residues. The CDR3 is CASRSGERETQYF. The CDR3, as DNA: TGCGCCAGCAGATCCGGGGAGAGGGAGACCCAGTACTTC.

The count of this clone is one. V is TRBV28 and J is TRBJ2-5; no clear D gene. The CDR3 totals 13 residues. The germline gives CDR1 MDHEN, CDR2 SYDVKM. Trimming pared 3 bases from V and 5 bases from J, leaving 10 bases between. The CDR3 DNA reads TGTGCCAGCAGTTTTGCTAGTGGTGAGACCCAGTACTTC. As protein: CASSFASGETQYF.

This chain connects TRBV7-6 to TRBJ1-2; tentative D call: TRBD1 (6 bases). Trimming shortened V by 5 bases and J by 6 bases, and 13 bases separated the two germline ends. The CDR3 length is 13 residues. CDR1 is SGHVS and CDR2 is FNYEAQ in the germline V gene. CDR3 loop: CASSRGGPDGYTF. The CDR3, as DNA: TGTGCCAGCAGCCGGGGGGGGCCCGATGGCTACACCTTC.

This chain connects TRBV2 to TRBJ2-5; D remains ambiguous. Germline loops: CDR1 SNHLY, CDR2 FYNNEI. V was cut by 6 bases and J by 4 bases, with 6 bases left in between. This CDR3 spans 11 amino acids. DNA for the CDR3: TGTGCCAGCAGCCCCAGAGAGACCCAGTACTTC. Its protein is CASSPRETQYF.

The V call is TRBV7-8, the J call TRBJ2-3, with D possibly TRBD2 on 6 matching bases. Germline V gene lookup returns CDR1 SGHVS and CDR2 FQNEAQ. The CDR3 spans 15 residues. With 3 bases removed from V and 4 bases from J, the gap between germline ends came to 14 bases. The CDR3 nucleotides read TGTGCCAGCAGCTTGCCGGCGGGATCGGCAGATACGCAGTATTTT. It codes for CASSLPAGSADTQYF.

The chain has TRBV28 and TRBJ2-7; TRBD1 agrees at 7 bases. Looked up from germline, CDR1 is MDHEN and CDR2 is SYDVKM. CDR3 length: 14 residues. Trimming at V came to 4 bases and at J to 5 bases, leaving 8 bases not matched to a gene. CDR3 DNA: TGTGCCAGCAGTTCCCCGGGACAGAGAAACGAGCAGTACTTC. This gives the protein CASSSPGQRNEQYF.

V gene TRBV6-5 combines with J gene TRBJ2-1; 9 nucleotides align to TRBD2. This CDR3 region has 15 residues. Per germline, CDR1 MNHEY and CDR2 SVGAGI. V lost 4 bases to trimming and J lost 6 bases; unmatched junction nucleotides: 7. The chain's CDR3 is CASSFSKREVNEQFF. CDR3 bases: TGTGCCAGCAGTTTTTCTAAGCGGGAGGTCAATGAGCAGTTCTTC.

The rearrangement joins TRBV6-5 to TRBJ2-1; TRBD2 matches at 10 bases. Per germline, CDR1 MNHEY and CDR2 SVGAGI. V gave up 0 bases and J gave up 7 bases; unmatched junction bases: 6. The CDR3 loop spans 16 amino acids. The CDR3 spells CASSYSASGSMNEQFF. The CDR3 DNA follows: TGTGCCAGCAGTTACTCGGCTAGCGGGAGTATGAATGAGCAGTTCTTC.

To note about this clone: Sequence at one end of the junction differs from germline and may be a read error. The gene calls are TRBV9 and TRBJ2-7; 10 bases line up with TRBD1. This CDR3 is built from 15 residues. Germline CDR1 is SGDLS and CDR2 is YYNGEE. DNA for the CDR3: TGTGCCAGCAGCGTACGACAGGGGGCTGGCTACGGGCAGTACTTC. Protein sequence: CASSVRQGAGYGQYF. The full variable domain, completed using reference TRBV9 and TRBJ2-7, is DSGVTQTPKHLITATGQRVTLRCSPRSGDLSVYWYQQSLDQGLQFLIQYYNGEERAKGNILERFSAQQFPDLHSELNLSSLELGDSALYFCASSVRQGAGYGQYFGPGTRLTVT.

The chain combines TRBV28 with TRBJ2-7, with 11 bases matching TRBD2. This CDR3 region has 15 residues. In germline, CDR1 is MDHEN, CDR2 SYDVKM. The V segment lost 3 bases and the J segment 4 bases; nucleotides outside the gene matches: 5. CDR3 nucleotide sequence: TGTGCCAGCAGTTTGGGTCCTAGCGGGAGGTACGAGCAGTACTTC. This sequence encodes CASSLGPSGRYEQYF.

The chain employs TRBV2 and TRBJ2-1; unclear D gene. The CDR3 runs to 13 residues. With 3 bases removed from V and 5 bases from J, the gap between germline ends came to 8 bases. Germline V gives CDR1 SNHLY, CDR2 FYNNEI. In DNA form, the CDR3 reads TGTGCCAGCAGTGACGAGGCAAACAATGAGCAGTTCTTC. This translates into CASSDEANNEQFF. Full variable domain (missing parts from reference TRBV2 and TRBJ2-1): EPEVTQTPSHQVTQMGQEVILRCVPISNHLYFYWYRQILGQKVEFLVSFYNNEISEKSEIFDDQFSVERPDGSNFTLKIRSTKLEDSAMYFCASSDEANNEQFFGPGTRLTVL.

The V and J genes are TRBV11-2 and TRBJ2-5, with D unresolved. This CDR3 contains 14 residues. V was cut by 4 bases and J by 0 bases, with 9 bases left in between. CDR1 is SGHAT and CDR2 is FQNNGV in the germline V gene. Here the CDR3 reads CASSSWQDQETQYF. In nucleotides, the CDR3 is TGTGCCAGCAGCTCCTGGCAGGACCAAGAGACCCAGTACTTC.

This chain uses TRBV28 with TRBJ2-2, with TRBD2 as a possible D gene (6 bases). V lost 5 bases and J lost 6, with 13 bases in between. Germline CDR1 and CDR2: MDHEN and SYDVKM. The CDR3 covers 14 residues. CDR3 in DNA: TGTGCCAGCAGTCAGGGACTGGAGGCCGGGGAGCTGTTTTTT. Its translation is CASSQGLEAGELFF. The variable domain in full, completed from reference TRBV28 and TRBJ2-2, reads DVKVTQSSRYLVKRTGEKVFLECVQDMDHENMFWYRQDPGLGLRLIYFSYDVKMKEKGDIPEGYSVSREKKERFSLILESASTNQTSMYLCASSQGLEAGELFFGEGSRLTVL.

In DNA, the CDR3 is TGTGCCAGCAGCCTAGCGGGAGGGCCCCTTTACGAGCAGTACTTC. Translating gives CASSLAGGPLYEQYF. This chain joins TRBV7-3 and TRBJ2-7, with TRBD2 matching 12 bases. CDR1 is SGHTA, CDR2 FQGTGA, per germline. This CDR3 has 15 residues. V was clipped by 5 bases and J by 4 bases; unmatched bases: 6.

The V call is TRBV28, the J call TRBJ1-4; 7 bases fit TRBD1. J gave up 5 bases and V 6 bases, and 9 bases lay outside the gene matches. Germline lookup yields CDR1 MDHEN and CDR2 SYDVKM. The CDR3 runs 15 residues. In nucleotides, the CDR3 is TGTGCCAGCAGGACCGAACAGGGGTGGAATGAAAAACTGTTTTTT. The encoded protein is CASRTEQGWNEKLFF.

This chain uses TRBV9 with TRBJ2-3; 11 bases match TRBD2. Looked up from germline, CDR1 is SGDLS and CDR2 is YYNGEE. The CDR3 runs to 16 residues. The V gene end was trimmed by 4 bases and the J gene end by 2 bases; junction bases not matched to a gene: 6. CDR3 coding DNA: TGTGCCAGCAGCTCAGGGACTAGCGGACTCACAGATACGCAGTATTTT. This gives the protein CASSSGTSGLTDTQYF.

V and J are TRBV5-6 and TRBJ1-1; TRBD1 might be the D (5 bases). Germline V gene lookup returns CDR1 SGHDT and CDR2 YYEEEE. The CDR3 totals 14 residues. V lost 4 bases to trimming and J lost 4 bases, with 14 bases between them. CDR3 sequence: CASSSAGHGTEAFF. CDR3 DNA: TGTGCCAGCAGCAGCGCGGGGCACGGCACTGAAGCTTTCTTT. The full variable domain, rest sourced from reference TRBV5-6 and TRBJ1-1, is DAGVTQSPTHLIKTRGQQVTLRCSPKSGHDTVSWYQQALGQGPQFIFQYYEEEERQRGNFPDRFSGHQFPNYSSELNVNALLLGDSALYLCASSSAGHGTEAFFGQGTRLTVV.